A selection of T cell receptor beta chains follows, all from one sample in a study of T-cell reconstitution after alpha-beta-depleted transplantation in children. Each CDR3 protein is one row after TCRdb ran MiXCR on the PCR reads. Among approximately 200,000 distinct CDR3 sequences listed, roughly 15% were seen once. This specimen was PBMCs from the stem cell graft donor, taken from the stem cell graft. Every receptor here comes from a human donor who donated a stem cell graft to a child with acute lymphoblastic leukemia. Both conserved end residues are part of each CDR3. Each record gives: V gene, CDR3 protein.

>TRBV29-1
CSVDIQGGEKLFF
>TRBV20-1
CSAPAWTEETQYF
>TRBV7-9
CASSFGAQGAQYF
>TRBV20-1
CSARGALAGGSYEQYF
>TRBV20-1
CSATRDRGPNEKLFF
>TRBV28
CASSLAGGSETQYF
>TRBV10-3
CAISEGRGPNQPQHF
>TRBV7-2
CASSATGVSTDTQYF
>TRBV5-1
CARSSRAGTDTQYF
>TRBV24-1
CATSDTRDLVETQYF
>TRBV20-1
CSARVLAGEKFNEQFF
>TRBV11-2
CASSDRLAGNTGELFF
>TRBV5-1
CASSRTRREEDTQYF
>TRBV29-1
CSVGELGSDYEQYF
>TRBV5-1
CASSLSGGAGQETQYF
>TRBV10-2
CASTRAPNTGELFF
>TRBV27
CASSLFATRSYNEQFF
>TRBV20-1
CSATLAYLADTQYF
>TRBV2
CASSEVSQVNEQFF
>TRBV7-2
CASSPVAGAGELFF
>TRBV29-1
CSVGGGTEAFF
>TRBV5-1
CASSMTSDSYEQYF
>TRBV7-9
CASSLGGQVILNTEAFF
>TRBV10-3
CAISESSTSGIIEETQYF
>TRBV5-1
CASSSQPMQTDLNTEAFF
>TRBV11-2
CASSTGSVNSGNTIYF
>TRBV12-3/TRBV12-4
CASSPHGSGGNNEQFF
>TRBV20-1
CSARWTSDYNEQFF
>TRBV11-2
CASSLTELAGSSAYEQYF
>TRBV28
CASSFGETKNIQYF
>TRBV5-5
CASSLGDRTGELFF
>TRBV12-3/TRBV12-4
CASSFPLGGNPDTQYF
>TRBV12-3/TRBV12-4
CASITFGALRTEAFF
>TRBV20-1
CSASSGREPKNIQYF
>TRBV6-5
CASSYGTGGEQFF
>TRBV10-3
CAISGDRGSYEQYF
>TRBV3-1
CASSQGIPQVTQYF
>TRBV19
CASRGGYEQYF
>TRBV7-2
CASSLGAGLNIQYF
>TRBV7-6
CASSLKAEQYF
>TRBV11-3
CASSRRLNNEQFF
>TRBV7-3
CASSTPIYGTSGMTPGSYNEQFF
>TRBV12-3/TRBV12-4
CASSEGIPTDTQYF
>TRBV11-2
CASSARTANYGYTF
>TRBV12-3/TRBV12-4
CASKDRGKNIQYF